This T cell receptor (beta chain) was found in a study of prognosis after radiotherapy for stage I lung cancer. This clonotype occurred many times. Amplification of the TCR beta CDR3 (from genomic DNA) was done by two-round multiplex PCR. Specific primers for each TRBV and TRBJ gene were what first-round PCR used. TCRdb passed the multiplex PCR reads through MiXCR, listing each CDR3 protein once. The sample lists about 25,000 distinct CDR3 sequences, 30% to 45% occurring once. Germline V CDR1 and CDR2: MNHNS, SASEGT. The CDR3 is 12 residues long. Trimming pared 4 bases from V and 11 bases from J, leaving 14 bases between.

The specimen comprised PBMCs, sampled before or after stereotactic body radiation therapy (not recorded which). The V call is TRBV6-1, the J call TRBJ1-1, with a tentative D call TRBD1 (5 bases). The TCR sequence derives from a donor over 45 with non-small cell lung cancer. The CDR3 DNA reads as TGTGCCAGCAGTGGAGTGGGGGTGGAGGCTTTCTTT. It specifies CASSGVGVEAFF.